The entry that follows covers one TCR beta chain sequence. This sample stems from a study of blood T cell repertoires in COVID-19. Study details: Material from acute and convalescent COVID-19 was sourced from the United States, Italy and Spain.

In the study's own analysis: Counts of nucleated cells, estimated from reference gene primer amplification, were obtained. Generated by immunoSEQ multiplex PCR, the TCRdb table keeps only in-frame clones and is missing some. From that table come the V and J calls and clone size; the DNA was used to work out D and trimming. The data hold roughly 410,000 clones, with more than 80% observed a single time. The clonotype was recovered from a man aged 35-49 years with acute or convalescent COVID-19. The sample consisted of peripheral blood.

CDR3: CASSSSPGTGGGYTF. The CDR3 bases are TGTGCCAGCAGTTCCTCGCCGGGGACAGGCGGTGGCTACACCTTC. This chain connects TRBV27 to TRBJ1-2; 8 bases fit TRBD1. Trimming cost V 4 bases and J 7 bases; bases outside gene matches: 11. The CDR3 runs 15 residues. Germline CDR1 is MNHEY and CDR2 is SMNVEV (reference sequence).